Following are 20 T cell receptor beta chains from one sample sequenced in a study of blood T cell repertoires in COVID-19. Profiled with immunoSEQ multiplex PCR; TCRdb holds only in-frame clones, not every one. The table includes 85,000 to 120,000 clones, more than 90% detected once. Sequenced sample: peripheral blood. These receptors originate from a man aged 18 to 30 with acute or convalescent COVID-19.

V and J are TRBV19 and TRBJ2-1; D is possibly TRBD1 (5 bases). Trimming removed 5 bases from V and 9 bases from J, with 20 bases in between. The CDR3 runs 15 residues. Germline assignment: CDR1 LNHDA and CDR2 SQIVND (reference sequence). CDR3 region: CASSPPPTGIPEQFF. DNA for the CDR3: TGTGCCAGTAGTCCTCCCCCAACAGGAATTCCTGAGCAGTTCTTC. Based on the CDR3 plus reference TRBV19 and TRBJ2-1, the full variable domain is DGGITQSPKYLFRKEGQNVTLSCEQNLNHDAMYWYRQDPGQGLRLIYYSQIVNDFQKGDIAEGYSVSREKKESFPLTVTSAQKNPTAFYLCASSPPPTGIPEQFFGPGTRLTVL.

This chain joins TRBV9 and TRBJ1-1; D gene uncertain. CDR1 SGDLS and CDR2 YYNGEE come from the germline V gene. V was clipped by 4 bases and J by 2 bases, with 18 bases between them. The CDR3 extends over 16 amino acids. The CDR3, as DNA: TGTGCCAGCAGCCCCCCGGGTACGGAACTAAACACTGAAGCTTTCTTT. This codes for CASSPPGTELNTEAFF.

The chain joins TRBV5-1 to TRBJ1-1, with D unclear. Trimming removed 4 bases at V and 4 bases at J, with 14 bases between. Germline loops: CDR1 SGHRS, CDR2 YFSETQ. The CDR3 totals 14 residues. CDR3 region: CASSEGSQSTEAFF. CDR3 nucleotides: TGCGCCAGCAGCGAAGGGAGCCAAAGCACTGAAGCTTTCTTT.

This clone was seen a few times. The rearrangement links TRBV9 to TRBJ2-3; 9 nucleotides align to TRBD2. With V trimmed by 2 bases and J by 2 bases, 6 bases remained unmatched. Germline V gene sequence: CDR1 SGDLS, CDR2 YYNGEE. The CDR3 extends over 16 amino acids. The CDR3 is CASSVASGAPTDTQYF. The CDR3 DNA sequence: TGTGCCAGCAGCGTGGCTAGCGGGGCCCCCACAGATACGCAGTATTTT.

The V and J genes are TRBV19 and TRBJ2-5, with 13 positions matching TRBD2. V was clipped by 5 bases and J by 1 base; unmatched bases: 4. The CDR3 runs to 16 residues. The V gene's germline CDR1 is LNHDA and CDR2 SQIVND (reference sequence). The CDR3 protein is CASSSGTSGIQETQYF. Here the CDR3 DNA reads TGTGCCAGTAGTTCCGGGACTAGCGGGATCCAAGAGACCCAGTACTTC.

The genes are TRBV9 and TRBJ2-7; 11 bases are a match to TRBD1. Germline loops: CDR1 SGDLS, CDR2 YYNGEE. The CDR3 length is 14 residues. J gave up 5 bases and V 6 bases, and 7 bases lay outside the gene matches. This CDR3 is CASTTGQGAHEQYF. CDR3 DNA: TGTGCCAGCACCACCGGACAGGGGGCCCACGAGCAGTACTTC.

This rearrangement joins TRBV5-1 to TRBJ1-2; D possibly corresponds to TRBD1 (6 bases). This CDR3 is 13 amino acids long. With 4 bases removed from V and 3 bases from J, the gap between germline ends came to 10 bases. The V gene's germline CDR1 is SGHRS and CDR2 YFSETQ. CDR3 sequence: CASSGGLDYGYTF. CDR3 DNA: TGCGCCAGCAGCGGGGGCCTGGACTATGGCTACACCTTC. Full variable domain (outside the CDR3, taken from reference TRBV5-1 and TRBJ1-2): KAGVTQTPRYLIKTRGQQVTLSCSPISGHRSVSWYQQTPGQGLQFLFEYFSETQRNKGNFPGRFSGRQFSNSRSEMNVSTLELGDSALYLCASSGGLDYGYTFGSGTRLTVV.

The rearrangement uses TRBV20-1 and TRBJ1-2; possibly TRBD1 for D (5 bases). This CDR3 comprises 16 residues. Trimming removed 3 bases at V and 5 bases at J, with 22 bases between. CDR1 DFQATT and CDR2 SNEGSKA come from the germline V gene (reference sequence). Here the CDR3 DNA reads TGCAGTGCTAGTCCTCTCAACGCAGGTGACAGATATGGCTACACCTTC. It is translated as CSASPLNAGDRYGYTF.

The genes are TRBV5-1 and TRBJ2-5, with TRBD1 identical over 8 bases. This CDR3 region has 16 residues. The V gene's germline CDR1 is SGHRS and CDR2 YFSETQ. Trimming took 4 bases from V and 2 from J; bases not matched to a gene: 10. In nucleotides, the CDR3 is TGCGCCAGCAGCCAGCGGCCTACAGGGGGGCAAGAGACCCAGTACTTC. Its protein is CASSQRPTGGQETQYF.

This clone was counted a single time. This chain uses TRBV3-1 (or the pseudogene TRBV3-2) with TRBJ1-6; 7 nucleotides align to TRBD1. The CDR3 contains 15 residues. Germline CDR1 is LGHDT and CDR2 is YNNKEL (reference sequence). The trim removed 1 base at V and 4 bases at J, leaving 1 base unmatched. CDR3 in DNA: TGTGCCAGCAGCCAAGGGACAGGATATAATTCACCCCTCCACTTT. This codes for CASSQGTGYNSPLHF.

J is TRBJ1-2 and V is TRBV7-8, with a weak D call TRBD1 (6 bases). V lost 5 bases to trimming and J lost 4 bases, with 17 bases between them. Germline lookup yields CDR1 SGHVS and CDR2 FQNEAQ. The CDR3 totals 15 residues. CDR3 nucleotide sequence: TGTGCCAGCAGCCCTTTAGGACAGAACTCCTATGGCTACACCTTC. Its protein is CASSPLGQNSYGYTF.

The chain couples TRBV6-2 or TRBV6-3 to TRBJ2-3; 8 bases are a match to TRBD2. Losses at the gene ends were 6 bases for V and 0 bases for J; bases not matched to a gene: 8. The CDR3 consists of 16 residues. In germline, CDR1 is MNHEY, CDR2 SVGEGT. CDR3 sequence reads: CASSPPTGGSTDTQYF. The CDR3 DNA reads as TGTGCCAGCAGCCCCCCTACGGGGGGGAGCACAGATACGCAGTATTTT.

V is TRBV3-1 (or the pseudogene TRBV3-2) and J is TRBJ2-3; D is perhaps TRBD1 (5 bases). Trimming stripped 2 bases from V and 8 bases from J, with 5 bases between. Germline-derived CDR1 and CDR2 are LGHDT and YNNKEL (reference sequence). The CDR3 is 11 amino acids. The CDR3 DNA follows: TGTGCCAGCAGCCAACAGGGTACGCAGTATTTT. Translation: CASSQQGTQYF.

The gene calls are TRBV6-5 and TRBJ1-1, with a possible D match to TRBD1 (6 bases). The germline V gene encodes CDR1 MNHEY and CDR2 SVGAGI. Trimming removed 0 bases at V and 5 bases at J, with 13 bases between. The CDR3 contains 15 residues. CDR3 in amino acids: CASSYSAGGWTEAFF. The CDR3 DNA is TGTGCCAGCAGTTACTCGGCTGGGGGCTGGACTGAAGCTTTCTTT.

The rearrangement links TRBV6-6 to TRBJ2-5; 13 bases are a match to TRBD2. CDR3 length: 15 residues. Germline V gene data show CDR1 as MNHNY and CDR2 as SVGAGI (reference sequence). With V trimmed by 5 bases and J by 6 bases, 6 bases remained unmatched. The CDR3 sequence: CASSLGTSGVKTQYF. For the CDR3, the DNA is TGTGCCAGCAGTCTTGGGACTAGCGGGGTAAAGACCCAGTACTTC.

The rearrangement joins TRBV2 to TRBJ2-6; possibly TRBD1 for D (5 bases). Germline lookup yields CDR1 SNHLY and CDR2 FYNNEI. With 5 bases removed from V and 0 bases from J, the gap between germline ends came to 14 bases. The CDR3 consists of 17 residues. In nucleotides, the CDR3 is TGTGCCAGCAGTCTAAGCTTAGGGGCCTCTGGGGCCAACGTCCTGACTTTC. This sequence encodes CASSLSLGASGANVLTF.

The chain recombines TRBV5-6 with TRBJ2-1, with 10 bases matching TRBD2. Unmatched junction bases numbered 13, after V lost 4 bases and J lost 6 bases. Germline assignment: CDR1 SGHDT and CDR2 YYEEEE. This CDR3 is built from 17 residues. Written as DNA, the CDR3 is TGTGCCAGCAGCCGTAGAAGCGGGAGGGCCAGCAGCAATGAGCAGTTCTTC. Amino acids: CASSRRSGRASSNEQFF. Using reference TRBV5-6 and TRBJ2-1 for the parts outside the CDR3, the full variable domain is DAGVTQSPTHLIKTRGQQVTLRCSPKSGHDTVSWYQQALGQGPQFIFQYYEEEERQRGNFPDRFSGHQFPNYSSELNVNALLLGDSALYLCASSRRSGRASSNEQFFGPGTRLTVL.

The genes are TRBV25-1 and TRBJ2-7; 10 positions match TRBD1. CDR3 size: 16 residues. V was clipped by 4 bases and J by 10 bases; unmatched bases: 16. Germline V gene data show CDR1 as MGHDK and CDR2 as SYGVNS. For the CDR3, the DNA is TGTGCCAGCAGTGTTTCCGGGACAGGGGCCCTGGTCGATCAGTACTTC. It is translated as CASSVSGTGALVDQYF.

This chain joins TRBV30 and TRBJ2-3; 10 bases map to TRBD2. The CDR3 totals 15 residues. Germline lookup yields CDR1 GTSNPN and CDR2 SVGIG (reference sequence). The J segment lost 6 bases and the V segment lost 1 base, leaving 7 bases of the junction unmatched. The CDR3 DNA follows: TGTGCCTGGAGTGGCCTAGCGGGGGTAGGGGATACGCAGTATTTT. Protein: CAWSGLAGVGDTQYF.

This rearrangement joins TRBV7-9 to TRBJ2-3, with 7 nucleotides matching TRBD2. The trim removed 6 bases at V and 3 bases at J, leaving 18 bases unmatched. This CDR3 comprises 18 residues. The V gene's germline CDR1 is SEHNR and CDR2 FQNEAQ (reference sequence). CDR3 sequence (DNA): TGTGCCAGCAGTTCCGGGGGGTTACGCACCACAAAAACAGATACGCAGTATTTT. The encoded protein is CASSSGGLRTTKTDTQYF. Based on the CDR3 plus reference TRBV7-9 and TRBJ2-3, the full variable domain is DTGVSQNPRHKITKRGQNVTFRCDPISEHNRLYWYRQTLGQGPEFLTYFQNEAQLEKSRLLSDRFSAERPKGSFSTLEIQRTEQGDSAMYLCASSSGGLRTTKTDTQYFGPGTRLTVL.